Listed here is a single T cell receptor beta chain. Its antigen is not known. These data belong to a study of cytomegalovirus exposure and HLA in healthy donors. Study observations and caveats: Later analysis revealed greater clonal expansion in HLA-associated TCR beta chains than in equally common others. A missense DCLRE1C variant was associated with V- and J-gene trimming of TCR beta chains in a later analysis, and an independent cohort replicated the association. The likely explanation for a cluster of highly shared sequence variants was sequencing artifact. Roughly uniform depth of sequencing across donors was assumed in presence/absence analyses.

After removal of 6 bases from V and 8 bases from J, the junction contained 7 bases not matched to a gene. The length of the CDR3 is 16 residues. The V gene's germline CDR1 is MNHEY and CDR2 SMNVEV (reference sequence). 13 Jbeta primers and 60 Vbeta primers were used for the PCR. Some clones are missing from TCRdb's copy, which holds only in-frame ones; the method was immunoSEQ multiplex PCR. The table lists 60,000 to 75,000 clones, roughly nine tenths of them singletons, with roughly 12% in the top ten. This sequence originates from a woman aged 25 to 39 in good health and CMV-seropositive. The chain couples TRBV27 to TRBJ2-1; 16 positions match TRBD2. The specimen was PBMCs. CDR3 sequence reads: CASRGLAGGGFDEQFF. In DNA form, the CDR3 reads TGTGCCAGCAGGGGACTAGCGGGAGGGGGGTTCGATGAGCAGTTCTTC.